Below are 18 T cell receptor beta chains sequenced from a single sample in a study of human T cells and chemical hapten exposure. The time point was: pre-sensitization, week 0. Treatment in this sample: therapeutic diphenylcyclopropenone sensitization with weekly scalp DPC. TCRdb itself ran the RACE reads through MiXCR, one entry per CDR3 protein. In the table there are under 400,000 distinct CDR3 sequences, roughly 5% of which are singletons. Sample: whole blood, taken in connection with sensitization to the hapten diphenylcyclopropenone (DPC). Receptor source: a woman aged 45-60 years with alopecia areata. Some clones in this sample may be carry-over from other donors' samples.

This clonotype occurred many times. The CDR3: CSVERTPGTGVETQYF. The CDR3 DNA reads TGCAGCGTTGAAAGAACCCCAGGGACAGGGGTAGAGACCCAGTACTTC. The chain joins TRBV29-1 to TRBJ2-5, with TRBD1 identical over 10 bases. Germline CDR1 SQVTM, CDR2 ANQGSEA. This CDR3 spans 16 amino acids. V lost 2 bases and J lost 4; bases outside the gene matches: 10.

This clonotype was picked up many times. The chain uses TRBV7-2 and TRBJ2-3; 9 bases line up with TRBD1. The CDR3 has 14 residues. J lost 2 bases, V lost 5 bases, and 2 bases had no gene match. Germline V gene data show CDR1 as SGHTA and CDR2 as FQGNSA. The CDR3 region is CASSRDRATDTQYF. CDR3 coding DNA: TGTGCCAGCAGCCGGGACAGGGCCACAGATACGCAGTATTTT. The whole variable domain, remainder taken from reference TRBV7-2 and TRBJ2-3, is GAGVSQSPSNKVTEKGKDVELRCDPISGHTALYWYRQSLGQGLEFLIYFQGNSAPDKSGLPSDRFSAERTGGSVSTLTIQRTQQEDSAVYLCASSRDRATDTQYFGPGTRLTVL.

This clonotype was counted ten times or more. This rearrangement joins TRBV18 to TRBJ2-7; tentative D call: TRBD1 (5 bases). Germline V gene sequence: CDR1 KGHSH, CDR2 LQKENI. Trimming removed 1 base from V and 5 bases from J, with 9 bases in between. The CDR3 sequence is 13 residues long. The CDR3 DNA reads TGTGCCAGCTCACCACGTCAGGGTCACGAGCAGTACTTC. Amino acids: CASSPRQGHEQYF.

The chain couples TRBV7-2 to TRBJ1-2, with 7 bases identical to TRBD1. CDR1 and CDR2 (germline): SGHTA, FQGNSA. The CDR3 loop spans 15 amino acids. The ends lost 1 base at V and 5 bases at J; junction bases unmatched: 7. The CDR3 region is CASSLGGRGEYGYTF. Written as DNA, the CDR3 is TGTGCCAGCAGCTTAGGTGGCAGGGGGGAATATGGCTACACCTTC.

In this sample, this clonotype turned up many times. The rearrangement joins TRBV3-1 to TRBJ2-1, with 9 bases identical to TRBD1. CDR3 length: 15 residues. Germline loops: CDR1 LGHDT, CDR2 YNNKEL (reference sequence). Losses at the gene ends were 3 bases for V and 7 bases for J; bases not matched to a gene: 7. CDR3 sequence (DNA): TGTGCCAGCAGCCAGGGGACAGGGCCGAAGAATGAGCAGTTCTTC. This sequence encodes CASSQGTGPKNEQFF.

This chain joins TRBV12-3 or TRBV12-4 and TRBJ2-7; 8 bases fit TRBD2. The CDR3 extends over 18 amino acids. Trimming at V came to 0 bases and at J to 2 bases, leaving 12 bases not matched to a gene. The DNA of the CDR3 is TGTGCCAGCAGTTTAGCTTTGGCCGGTAGCGGGGTTCCCTACGAGCAGTACTTC. Amino acid sequence: CASSLALAGSGVPYEQYF.

The V and J genes are TRBV12-3 or TRBV12-4 and TRBJ1-4; D is unclear. This CDR3 has 11 residues. The V gene lost 7 bases and the J gene lost 7 bases, with 7 bases spanning the gap. The CDR3 nucleotides read TGTGCCAGCACCCCCGGTGAAAAACTGTTTTTT. This sequence encodes CASTPGEKLFF.

This clonotype was detected ten times or more. The chain employs TRBV29-1 and TRBJ1-1; possible D gene TRBD1, 5 bases. The germline CDR1 and CDR2 sequences are SQVTM and ANQGSEA. V shed 6 bases and J shed 1 base, with 12 bases lying between them. This CDR3 is 13 amino acids long. CDR3 loop: CSVRVRANTEAFF. DNA of the CDR3: TGCAGCGTCCGAGTCAGGGCGAACACTGAAGCTTTCTTT.

This clonotype was picked up many times. V and J are TRBV27 and TRBJ2-7, with TRBD1 identical over 7 bases. Losses at the gene ends were 7 bases for V and 1 base for J; bases not matched to a gene: 7. This CDR3 region has 14 residues. Germline loops: CDR1 MNHEY, CDR2 SMNVEV (reference sequence). The CDR3 protein is CASKGTETSYEQYF. The CDR3 DNA follows: TGTGCCAGCAAGGGGACAGAGACGTCCTACGAGCAGTACTTC.

This clonotype has just a few counts. DNA of the CDR3: TGCAGCGTTGATGACAGGGGGAGCGCGACCCAGTACTTC. It specifies CSVDDRGSATQYF. The chain carries TRBV29-1 and TRBJ2-5; 9 positions match TRBD1. V lost 3 bases to trimming and J lost 7 bases; unmatched junction nucleotides: 6. Germline-derived CDR1 and CDR2 are SQVTM and ANQGSEA. This CDR3 is built from 13 residues.

The rearrangement links TRBV10-3 to TRBJ2-3, with 9 bases lining up with TRBD2. The CDR3 has 17 amino acids. J gave up 3 bases and V 5 bases, and 12 bases lay outside the gene matches. Germline values: CDR1 ENHRY, CDR2 SYGVKD. The CDR3 loop reads CAISPRAGGLGTDTQYF. CDR3 nucleotide sequence: TGTGCCATCAGTCCCCGGGCGGGGGGGCTTGGTACAGATACGCAGTATTTT.

This clonotype was seen only a few times. J is TRBJ2-5 and V is TRBV15; D uncertain. V dropped 0 bases and J dropped 2 bases, with 4 bases sitting between them. Germline lookup yields CDR1 LNHNV and CDR2 YYDKDF (reference sequence). The CDR3 contains 13 residues. In DNA, the CDR3 is TGTGCCACCAGCAGAGAAGGGCAAGAGACCCAGTACTTC. Translated: CATSREGQETQYF.

This clonotype has at least ten counts. The rearrangement uses TRBV24-1 and TRBJ1-2; D may be TRBD1 (5 bases). The germline V gene has CDR1 KGHDR and CDR2 SFDVKD. V shed 9 bases and J shed 8 bases, with 12 bases lying between them. CDR3 size: 11 residues. The CDR3 nucleotides are TGTGCCACCCGATGGGGCGGCGGCTACACCTTC. Translation gives CATRWGGGYTF.

This clonotype came up many times. The CDR3 nucleotides read TGTGCCACCAGTGGCGACATAAGCACAGATACGCAGTATTTT. It specifies CATSGDISTDTQYF. The chain uses TRBV24-1 and TRBJ2-3; the D is unclear. V gave up 5 bases and J gave up 0 bases, with 8 bases separating them. The CDR3 runs to 14 residues. Germline CDR1 and CDR2: KGHDR and SFDVKD.

There are many counts of this clonotype. The rearrangement joins TRBV29-1 to TRBJ1-2; D is perhaps TRBD1 (5 bases). Looked up from germline, CDR1 is SQVTM and CDR2 is ANQGSEA. The CDR3 totals 12 residues. Trimming stripped 3 bases from V and 7 bases from J, with 12 bases between. The CDR3 protein is CSVDGGSRGYTF. DNA for the CDR3: TGCAGCGTTGATGGGGGATCTCGTGGCTACACCTTC.

The table lists this clonotype with many counts. The CDR3, as DNA: TGTGCCAGCAGCCAGCTACTCGACAGATTGAACACTGAAGCTTTCTTT. Amino acid sequence: CASSQLLDRLNTEAFF. This sequence joins TRBV4-2 and TRBJ1-1, with D tentatively TRBD1 (5 bases). Germline CDR1 LGHNA, CDR2 YNFKEQ. Trimming shortened V by 3 bases and J by 0 bases, and 14 bases separated the two germline ends. This CDR3 has 16 amino acids.

This clonotype has at least ten counts. The chain couples TRBV12-3 or TRBV12-4 to TRBJ1-5; 8 nucleotides agree with TRBD1. The V segment lost 5 bases and the J segment 0 bases; nucleotides outside the gene matches: 6. This CDR3 is built from 16 residues. This chain's CDR3 is CASSTRQGSSNQPQHF. The CDR3 DNA sequence: TGTGCCAGCAGTACTAGACAGGGGAGTAGCAATCAGCCCCAGCATTTT.

This clonotype was counted a few times. This sequence joins TRBV5-1 and TRBJ1-1; D gene uncertain. This CDR3 has 14 amino acids. Germline CDR1 reads SGHRS; CDR2 reads YFSETQ. Trimming removed 4 bases from V and 1 base from J, with 11 bases in between. CDR3 amino acids: CASSRLSSNTEAFF. The DNA of the CDR3 is TGCGCCAGCAGCCGCCTTTCGTCGAACACTGAAGCTTTCTTT.